Each of the 14 T cell receptor beta chains below was sequenced from the same sample in a study of T cells after yellow fever vaccination. TCRdb independently ran MiXCR on the 5' RACE reads; one entry per CDR3 protein. The data show some 300,000 distinct CDR3 sequences, with approximately 8% seen just once and over 3% held by the top ten. The material sequenced was CD4+ T cells sorted from PBMCs, taken 5 days after the yellow fever booster vaccination. The source of these receptors is a man aged 18 to 29 who received the YFV17D yellow fever vaccine.

The sample holds a few counts of this clonotype. The chain is built from TRBV15 and TRBJ1-6; D unresolved. Germline CDR1 and CDR2: LNHNV and YYDKDF (reference sequence). V lost 1 base and J 10 bases, leaving 14 bases between the germline ends. The CDR3 runs to 15 residues. The CDR3 loop reads CATSRVRGMGSPLHF. The CDR3 nucleotides are TGTGCCACCAGCAGAGTACGGGGAATGGGCTCACCCCTCCACTTT.

This clonotype was counted ten times or more. V and J are TRBV6-2 or TRBV6-3 and TRBJ2-7; no reliable D call. Germline CDR1 reads MNHEY; CDR2 reads SVGEGT. The CDR3 is 16 amino acids. V lost 4 bases to trimming and J lost 0 bases, with 16 bases between them. In DNA form, the CDR3 reads TGTGCCAGCAGTTTTTCGCGCACCAAGAGCTCCTACGAGCAGTACGTC. Amino acids: CASSFSRTKSSYEQYV.

CDR3 in DNA: TGTGCCCTCCTTAGGGGGGCCAAAAACATTCAGTACTTC. Its translation: CALLRGAKNIQYF. The J gene is TRBJ2-4, the V gene TRBV11-1; possible D gene TRBD1, 6 bases. V lost 11 bases, J lost 1 base, and 12 bases lay in between. Germline CDR1 and CDR2: SGHAT and FQDESV (reference sequence). The CDR3 runs to 13 residues.

Many counts were recorded for this clonotype. The chain combines TRBV2 with TRBJ1-2, with no clear D. This CDR3 contains 17 residues. V was cut by 6 bases and J by 8 bases, with 28 bases left in between. Germline V gene data show CDR1 as SNHLY and CDR2 as FYNNEI. The CDR3 region has the DNA TGTGCCAGCAGCCTGACACGAATCACCTCGCACCCTTGGGGCTACACCTTC. This sequence encodes CASSLTRITSHPWGYTF.

The chain couples TRBV19 to TRBJ1-1; D is unclear. CDR3 length: 12 amino acids. In germline, CDR1 is LNHDA, CDR2 SQIVND (reference sequence). The V and J ends lost 6 bases and 10 bases respectively, with 15 bases between them. CDR3 loop: CASSIYRGTAFF. CDR3 coding DNA: TGTGCCAGTAGCATTTACAGAGGAACAGCTTTCTTT.

This clonotype was seen a handful of times. This rearrangement joins TRBV7-9 to TRBJ2-5; the D call may be TRBD1 or TRBD2 (5 bases each). Deletions cut 1 base from V and 5 bases from J, with 14 bases between. Germline CDR1 reads SEHNR; CDR2 reads FQNEAQ (reference sequence). This CDR3 is 15 amino acids long. Here the CDR3 reads CASSLGGGPKETQYF. Here the CDR3 DNA reads TGTGCCAGCAGCTTAGGGGGCGGGCCCAAGGAGACCCAGTACTTC.

At least ten counts were recorded for this clonotype. This chain uses TRBV20-1 with TRBJ2-3; D uncertain. The CDR3 runs 12 residues. Trimming took off 0 bases at V and 9 bases at J, with 10 bases between the two ends. The V gene's germline CDR1 is DFQATT and CDR2 SNEGSKA (reference sequence). The chain's CDR3 is CSARDRGVTQYF. The CDR3 DNA follows: TGCAGTGCTAGAGACCGAGGCGTCACGCAGTATTTT.

The chain links TRBV12-3 or TRBV12-4 to TRBJ2-3; the match to TRBD2 covers 8 bases. This CDR3 has 16 amino acids. V shed 6 bases and J 9 bases; nucleotides not matched to a gene: 17. The CDR3 is CASRAMGRGALATQYF. In DNA form, the CDR3 reads TGTGCCAGCAGGGCGATGGGGCGGGGGGCCCTCGCAACGCAGTATTTT.

This clonotype occurred a few times. J is TRBJ1-1 and V is TRBV4-3; TRBD1 matches at 8 bases. The CDR3 runs 17 residues. V shed 0 bases and J 1 base; nucleotides not matched to a gene: 7. Per germline, CDR1 LGHNA and CDR2 YSLEER. The CDR3 sequence is CASSQDRVGQGNTEAFF. In DNA, the CDR3 is TGCGCCAGCAGCCAAGATAGGGTCGGACAGGGGAACACTGAAGCTTTCTTT.

This clonotype was seen a handful of times. V usage is TRBV5-1 and J usage is TRBJ2-3; 7 bases are shared with TRBD1. CDR1 SGHRS and CDR2 YFSETQ come from the germline V gene. V lost 5 bases, J lost 3 bases, and 6 bases stayed unmatched. CDR3 length equals 14 residues. The CDR3 region is CASRRDSFTDTQYF. The CDR3 bases are TGCGCCAGCAGACGGGACAGCTTTACAGATACGCAGTATTTT.

This clonotype has a count of ten or more. The V call is TRBV11-2, the J call TRBJ2-1, with 9 bases aligning to TRBD1. The germline V gene encodes CDR1 SGHAT and CDR2 FQNNGV. The V and J ends lost 8 bases and 2 bases, in that order; junction bases with no gene match: 13. The CDR3 runs to 17 residues. CDR3 nucleotides: TGTGCCAGCCACCGTGGACGGGACAGGGTTACCTACAATGAGCAGTTCTTC. Translated: CASHRGRDRVTYNEQFF.

This clonotype occurred a few times. The V call is TRBV12-3 or TRBV12-4, the J call TRBJ1-4, with D hard to call. The CDR3 loop spans 13 amino acids. V lost 3 bases to trimming and J lost 3 bases, with 5 bases between them. CDR3 DNA: TGTGCCAGCAGTTTTATTCCTAATGAAAAACTGTTTTTT. This codes for CASSFIPNEKLFF.

This clonotype occurred a few times. The chain uses TRBV5-1 and TRBJ1-2, with TRBD1 matching 8 bases. CDR1 and CDR2 from the germline V gene are SGHRS and YFSETQ. V lost 4 bases, J lost 1 base, and 12 bases stayed unmatched. The CDR3 is 17 residues long. The CDR3 sequence: CASSPGAGGFFNYGYTF. In nucleotides, the CDR3 is TGCGCCAGCAGCCCGGGGGCAGGGGGCTTTTTTAACTATGGCTACACCTTC.

This clonotype has only a few counts. V and J are TRBV6-5 and TRBJ1-1; perhaps TRBD1 as D (6 bases). V dropped 0 bases and J dropped 0 bases, with 14 bases sitting between them. The germline V gene has CDR1 MNHEY and CDR2 SVGAGI. This CDR3 is built from 17 residues. CDR3 nucleotides: TGTGCCAGCAGTTACTCGGCCCCAGGGGCCATGAACACTGAAGCTTTCTTT. Translating gives CASSYSAPGAMNTEAFF.